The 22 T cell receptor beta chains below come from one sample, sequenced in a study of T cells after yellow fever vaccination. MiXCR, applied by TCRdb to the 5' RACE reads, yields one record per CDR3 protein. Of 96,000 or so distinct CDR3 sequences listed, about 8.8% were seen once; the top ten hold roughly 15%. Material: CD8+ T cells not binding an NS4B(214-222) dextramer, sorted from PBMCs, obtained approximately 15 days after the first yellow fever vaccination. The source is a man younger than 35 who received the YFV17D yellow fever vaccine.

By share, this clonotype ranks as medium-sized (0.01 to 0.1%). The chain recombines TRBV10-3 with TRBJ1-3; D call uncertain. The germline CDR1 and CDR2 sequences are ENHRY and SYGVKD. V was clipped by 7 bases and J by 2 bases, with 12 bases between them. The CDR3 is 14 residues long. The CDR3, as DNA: TGTGCCATCATGAGGGATACGACTGGAAACACCATATATTTT. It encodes CAIMRDTTGNTIYF.

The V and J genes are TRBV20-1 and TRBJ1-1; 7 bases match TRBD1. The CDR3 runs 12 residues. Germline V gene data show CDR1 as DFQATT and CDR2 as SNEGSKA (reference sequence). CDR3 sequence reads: CSTNRGNTEAFF. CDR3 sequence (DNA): TGCAGCACTAACAGGGGGAACACTGAAGCTTTCTTT.

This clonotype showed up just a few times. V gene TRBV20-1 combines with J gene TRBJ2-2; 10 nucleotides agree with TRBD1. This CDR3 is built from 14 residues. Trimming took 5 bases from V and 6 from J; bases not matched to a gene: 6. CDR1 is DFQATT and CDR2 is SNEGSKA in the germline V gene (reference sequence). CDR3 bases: TGCAGTGCTTCGGGACAGGGGAGACCCGGGGAGCTGTTTTTT. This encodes CSASGQGRPGELFF.

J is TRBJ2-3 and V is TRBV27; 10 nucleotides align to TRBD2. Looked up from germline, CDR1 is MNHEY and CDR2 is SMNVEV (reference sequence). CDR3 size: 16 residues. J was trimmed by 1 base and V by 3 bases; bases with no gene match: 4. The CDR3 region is CASSFSAGGGTDTQYF. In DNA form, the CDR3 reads TGTGCCAGCAGTTTCTCAGCGGGGGGGGGCACAGATACGCAGTATTTT.

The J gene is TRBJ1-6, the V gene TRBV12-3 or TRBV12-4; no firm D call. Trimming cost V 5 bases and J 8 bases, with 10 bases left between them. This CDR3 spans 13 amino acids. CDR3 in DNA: TGTGCCAGCAGTCAAATTAATGATTCACCCCTCCACTTT. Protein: CASSQINDSPLHF.

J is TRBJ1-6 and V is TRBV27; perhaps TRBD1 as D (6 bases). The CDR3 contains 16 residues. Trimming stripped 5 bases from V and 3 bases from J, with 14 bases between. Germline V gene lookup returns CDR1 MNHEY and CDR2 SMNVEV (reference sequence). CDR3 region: CASSITGNLYNSPLHF. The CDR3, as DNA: TGTGCCAGCAGTATTACAGGGAACCTCTATAATTCACCCCTCCACTTT.

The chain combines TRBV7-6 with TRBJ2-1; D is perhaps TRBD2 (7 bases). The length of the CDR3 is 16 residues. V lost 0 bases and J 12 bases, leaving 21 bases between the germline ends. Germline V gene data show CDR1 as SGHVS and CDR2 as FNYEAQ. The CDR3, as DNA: TGTGCCAGCAGCTTAGCCGGCCCGCGGGGGCCAGGTGGGCAGTTCTTC. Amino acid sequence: CASSLAGPRGPGGQFF.

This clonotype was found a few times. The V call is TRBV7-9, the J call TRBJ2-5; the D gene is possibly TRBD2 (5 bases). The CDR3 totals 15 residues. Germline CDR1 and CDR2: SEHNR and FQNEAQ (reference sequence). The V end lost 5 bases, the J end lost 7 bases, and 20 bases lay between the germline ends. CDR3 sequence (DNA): TGTGCCAGCAGCCCCGCGGTGGGCTTAGAGGGGACCCAGTACTTC. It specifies CASSPAVGLEGTQYF.

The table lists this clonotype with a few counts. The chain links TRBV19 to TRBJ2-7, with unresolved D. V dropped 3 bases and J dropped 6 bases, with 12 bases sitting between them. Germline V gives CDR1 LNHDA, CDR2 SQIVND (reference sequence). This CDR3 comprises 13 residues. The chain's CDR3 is CASSISPQSEQYV. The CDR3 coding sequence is TGTGCCAGTAGTATCAGCCCGCAATCCGAGCAGTACGTC.

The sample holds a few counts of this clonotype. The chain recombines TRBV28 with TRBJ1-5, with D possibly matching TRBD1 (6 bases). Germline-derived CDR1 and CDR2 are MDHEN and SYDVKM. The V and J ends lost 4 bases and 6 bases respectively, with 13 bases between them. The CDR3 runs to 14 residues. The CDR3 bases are TGTGCCAGCAGTTCTGGGAGGGGGTTTCAGCCCCAGCATTTT. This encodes CASSSGRGFQPQHF.

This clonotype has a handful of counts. The CDR3 loop is CASSLAGQIYEQYF. DNA for the CDR3: TGTGCCAGCAGTTTAGCGGGACAGATCTACGAGCAGTACTTC. The chain has TRBV27 and TRBJ2-7; tentative D call: TRBD1 (7 bases). Per the germline V gene, CDR1 is MNHEY and CDR2 is SMNVEV (reference sequence). CDR3 size: 14 residues. Trimming shortened V by 2 bases and J by 3 bases, and 11 bases separated the two germline ends.

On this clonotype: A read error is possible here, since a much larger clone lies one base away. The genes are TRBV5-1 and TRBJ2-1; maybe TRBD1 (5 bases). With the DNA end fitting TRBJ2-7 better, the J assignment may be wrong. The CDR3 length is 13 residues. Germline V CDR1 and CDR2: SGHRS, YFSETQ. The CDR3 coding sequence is TGCGCCAGCAGCTTCGGTTCGGACAATGAGCAGTACTTC. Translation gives CASSFGSDNEQYF.

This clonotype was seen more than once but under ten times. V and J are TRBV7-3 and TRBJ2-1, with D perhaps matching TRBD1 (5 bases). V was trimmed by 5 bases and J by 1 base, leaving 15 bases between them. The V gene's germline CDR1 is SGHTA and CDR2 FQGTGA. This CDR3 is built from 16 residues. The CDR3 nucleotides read TGTGCCAGCAGCCCGGGCTTAGGGGCGTCCTACAATGAGCAGTTCTTC. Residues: CASSPGLGASYNEQFF.

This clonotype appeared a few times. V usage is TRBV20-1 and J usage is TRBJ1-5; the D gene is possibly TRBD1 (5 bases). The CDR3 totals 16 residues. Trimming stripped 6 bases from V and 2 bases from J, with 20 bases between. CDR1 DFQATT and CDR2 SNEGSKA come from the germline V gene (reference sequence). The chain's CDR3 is CSATGRGRWGNQPQHF. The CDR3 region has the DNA TGCAGTGCCACTGGGCGGGGACGGTGGGGCAATCAGCCCCAGCATTTT.

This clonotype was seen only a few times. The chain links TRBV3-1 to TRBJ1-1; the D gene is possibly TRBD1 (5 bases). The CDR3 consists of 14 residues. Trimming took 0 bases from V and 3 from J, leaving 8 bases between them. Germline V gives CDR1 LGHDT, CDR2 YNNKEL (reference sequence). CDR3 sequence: CASSQEAGHTEAFF. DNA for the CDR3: TGTGCCAGCAGCCAAGAAGCGGGGCACACTGAAGCTTTCTTT.

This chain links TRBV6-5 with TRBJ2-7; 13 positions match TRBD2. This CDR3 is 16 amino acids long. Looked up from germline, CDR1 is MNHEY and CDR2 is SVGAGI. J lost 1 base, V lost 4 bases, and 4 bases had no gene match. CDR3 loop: CASSSETSGGSYEQYF. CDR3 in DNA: TGTGCCAGCAGTTCTGAGACTAGCGGGGGGTCCTACGAGCAGTACTTC.

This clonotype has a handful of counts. DNA for the CDR3: TGTGCCAGCAGTGCATTCTCGGCCAATCAGCCCCAGCATTTT. This translates into CASSAFSANQPQHF. The chain carries TRBV6-2 or TRBV6-3 and TRBJ1-5, with D uncertain. Germline CDR1 reads MNHEY; CDR2 reads SVGEGT. The CDR3 is 14 amino acids. The V and J ends lost 5 bases and 3 bases respectively, with 11 bases between them.

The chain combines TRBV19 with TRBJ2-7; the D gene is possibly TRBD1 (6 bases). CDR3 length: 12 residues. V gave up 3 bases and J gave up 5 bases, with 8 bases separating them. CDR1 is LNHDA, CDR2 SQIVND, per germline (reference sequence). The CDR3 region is CASSIQGNEQYF. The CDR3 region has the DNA TGTGCCAGTAGTATCCAGGGGAACGAGCAGTACTTC.

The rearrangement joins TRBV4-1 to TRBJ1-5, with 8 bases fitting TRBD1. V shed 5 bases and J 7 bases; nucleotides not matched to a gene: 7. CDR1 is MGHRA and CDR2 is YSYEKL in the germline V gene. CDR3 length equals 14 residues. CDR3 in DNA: TGCGCCAGCAGCATCGGACAGGGAAAACAGCCCCAGCATTTT. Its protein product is CASSIGQGKQPQHF.

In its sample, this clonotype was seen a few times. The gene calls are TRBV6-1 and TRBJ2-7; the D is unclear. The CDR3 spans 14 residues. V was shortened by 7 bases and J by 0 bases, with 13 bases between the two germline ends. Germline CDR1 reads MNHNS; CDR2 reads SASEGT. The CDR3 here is CASTNSAFSYEQYF. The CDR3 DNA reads TGTGCCAGCACGAACAGCGCCTTCTCCTACGAGCAGTACTTC.

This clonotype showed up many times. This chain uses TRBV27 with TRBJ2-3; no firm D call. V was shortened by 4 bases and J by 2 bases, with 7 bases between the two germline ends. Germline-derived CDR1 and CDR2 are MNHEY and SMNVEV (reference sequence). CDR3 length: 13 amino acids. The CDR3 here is CASSSQYTDTQYF. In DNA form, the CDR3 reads TGTGCCAGCAGTTCGCAGTACACAGATACGCAGTATTTT.

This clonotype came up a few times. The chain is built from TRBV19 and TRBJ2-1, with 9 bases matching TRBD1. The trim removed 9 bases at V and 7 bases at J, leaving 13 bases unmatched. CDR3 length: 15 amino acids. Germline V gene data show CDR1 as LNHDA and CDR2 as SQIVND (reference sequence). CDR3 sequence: CASEKGNRGLNEQFF. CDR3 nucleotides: TGTGCCAGCGAAAAAGGGAACAGGGGGCTTAATGAGCAGTTCTTC.